This T cell receptor beta chain originates from a study of siplizumab effects on memory and regulatory T cells. The assay was immunoSEQ multiplex PCR, and TCRdb's table has in-frame clones only and misses some. This sample has tens of thousands of clones, with 93% found just once. The sequenced sample was CD8+ T cells sorted from blood. The sequence derives from a human donor in good health.

CDR3 sequence: CASSQHPSGDSYNEQFF. The CDR3 DNA reads as TGCGCCAGCAGCCAGCACCCCAGCGGAGACTCCTACAATGAGCAGTTCTTC. This chain joins TRBV4-3 and TRBJ2-1, with a possible D match to TRBD2 (5 bases). The germline V gene encodes CDR1 LGHNA and CDR2 YSLEER. CDR3 length equals 17 residues. With 3 bases removed from V and 0 bases from J, the gap between germline ends came to 15 bases.